This T cell receptor (beta chain) was sequenced for a study of tumor-infiltrating lymphocytes in primary liver carcinoma. General study findings and limits: Reduced overlap was seen in tumor-adjacent and tumor-blood pairs versus tumor region pairs.

The CDR3 is made up of 17 amino acids. In germline, CDR1 is SGHNT, CDR2 YENEEA. With 11 bases clipped from V and 3 bases from J, the junction kept 18 bases outside the gene matches. Scientists recovered RNA and DNA together from around 20-30 mg of unsorted bulk tissue. This clonotype showed up just once. Antigen: not known. The investigators made TCR beta cDNA from approximately 510 ng total RNA, using a constant-region primer. Generation of the TCR beta libraries relied on three nested multiplex PCR rounds using slightly modified ARM-PCR. TRBV1-TRBV30 forward primers and a C-beta reverse primer were used in the first two PCR rounds, which each ran for about 10 cycles. TCRdb reprocessed the multiplex PCR reads with MiXCR, giving one entry per CDR3 protein. The sample yields some 190,000 distinct CDR3 sequences, roughly 80% seen once.

The rearrangement links TRBV11-3 to TRBJ2-3; 9 positions match TRBD1. Sequenced sample: tumor tissue from primary liver carcinoma. The receptor's source is a man between 35 and 55 years old with primary liver carcinoma and hepatitis B virus infection. CDR3 sequence (DNA): TGTGCCTGCAATCCCGGGACAGGGTATGGGACGACAGATACGCAGTATTTT. Its protein product is CACNPGTGYGTTDTQYF.